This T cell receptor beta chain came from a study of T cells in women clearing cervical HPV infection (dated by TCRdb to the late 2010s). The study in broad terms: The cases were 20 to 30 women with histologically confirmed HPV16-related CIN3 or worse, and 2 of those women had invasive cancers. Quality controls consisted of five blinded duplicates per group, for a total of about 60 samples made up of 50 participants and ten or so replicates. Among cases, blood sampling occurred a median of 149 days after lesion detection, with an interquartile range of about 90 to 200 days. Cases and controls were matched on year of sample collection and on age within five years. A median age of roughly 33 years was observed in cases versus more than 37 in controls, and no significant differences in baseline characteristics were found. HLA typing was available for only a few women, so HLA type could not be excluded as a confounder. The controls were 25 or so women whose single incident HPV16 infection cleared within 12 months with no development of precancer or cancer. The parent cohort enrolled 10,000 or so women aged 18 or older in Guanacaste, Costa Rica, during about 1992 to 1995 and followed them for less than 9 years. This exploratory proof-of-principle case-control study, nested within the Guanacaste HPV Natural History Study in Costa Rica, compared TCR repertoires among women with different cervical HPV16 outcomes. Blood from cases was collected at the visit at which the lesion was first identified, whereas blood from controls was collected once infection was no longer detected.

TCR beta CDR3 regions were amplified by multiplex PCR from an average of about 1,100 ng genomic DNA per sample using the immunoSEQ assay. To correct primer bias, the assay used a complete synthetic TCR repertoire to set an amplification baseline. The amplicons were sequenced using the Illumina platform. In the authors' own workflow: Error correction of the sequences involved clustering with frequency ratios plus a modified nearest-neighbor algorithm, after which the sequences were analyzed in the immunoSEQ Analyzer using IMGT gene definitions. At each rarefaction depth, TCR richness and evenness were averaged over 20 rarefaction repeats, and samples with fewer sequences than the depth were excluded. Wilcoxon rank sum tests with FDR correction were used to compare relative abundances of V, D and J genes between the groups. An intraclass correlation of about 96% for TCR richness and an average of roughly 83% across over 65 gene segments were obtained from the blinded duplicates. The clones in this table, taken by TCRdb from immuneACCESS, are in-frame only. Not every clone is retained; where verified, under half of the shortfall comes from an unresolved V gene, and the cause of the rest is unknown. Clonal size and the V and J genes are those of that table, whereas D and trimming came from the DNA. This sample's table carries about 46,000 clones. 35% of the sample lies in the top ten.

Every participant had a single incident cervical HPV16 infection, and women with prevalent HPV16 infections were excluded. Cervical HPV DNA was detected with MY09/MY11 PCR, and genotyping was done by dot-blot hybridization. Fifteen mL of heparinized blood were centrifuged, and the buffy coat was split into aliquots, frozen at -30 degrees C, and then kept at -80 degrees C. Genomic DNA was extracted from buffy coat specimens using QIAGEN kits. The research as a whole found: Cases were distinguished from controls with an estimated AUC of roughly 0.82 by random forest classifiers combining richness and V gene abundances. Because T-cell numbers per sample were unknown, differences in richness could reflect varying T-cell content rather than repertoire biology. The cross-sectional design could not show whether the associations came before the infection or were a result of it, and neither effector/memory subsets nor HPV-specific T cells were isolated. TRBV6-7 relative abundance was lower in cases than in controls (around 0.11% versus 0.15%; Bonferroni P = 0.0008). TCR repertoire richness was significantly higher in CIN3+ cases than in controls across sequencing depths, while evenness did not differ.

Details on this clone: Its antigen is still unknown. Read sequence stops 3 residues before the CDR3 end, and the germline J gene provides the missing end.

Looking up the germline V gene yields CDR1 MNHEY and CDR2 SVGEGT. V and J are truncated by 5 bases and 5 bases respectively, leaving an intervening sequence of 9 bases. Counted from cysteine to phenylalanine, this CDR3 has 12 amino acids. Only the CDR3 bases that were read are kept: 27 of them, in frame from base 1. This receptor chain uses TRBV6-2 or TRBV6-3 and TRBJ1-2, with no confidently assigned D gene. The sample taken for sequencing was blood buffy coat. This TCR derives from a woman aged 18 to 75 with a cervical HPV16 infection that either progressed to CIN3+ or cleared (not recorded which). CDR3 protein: CASSDTAYGYTF. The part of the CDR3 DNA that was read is TGTGCCAGCAGTGACACGGCTTATGGC.